These 26 T cell receptor beta chains were all obtained from the same sample, sequenced in a study of cytomegalovirus exposure and HLA in healthy donors. Both 60 Vbeta primers and 13 Jbeta primers went into the PCR. Generated by immunoSEQ multiplex PCR, the TCRdb table keeps only in-frame clones and is missing some. Of under 150,000 clones listed, around 82% are singletons. What was sequenced was PBMCs. The receptors stem from a man aged 50 or older in good health and CMV-seronegative.

The chain joins TRBV19 to TRBJ1-2, with TRBD1 matching over 8 bases. After removal of 3 bases from V and 5 bases from J, the junction contained 11 bases not matched to a gene. Germline CDR1 LNHDA, CDR2 SQIVND (reference sequence). CDR3 length equals 16 residues. The DNA for the CDR3 is TGTGCCAGTAGTATCCAGGGGGCCCAGACACCTTATGGCTACACCTTC. It encodes CASSIQGAQTPYGYTF.

A few counts support this clone. The chain couples TRBV30 to TRBJ2-3, with 8 nucleotides matching TRBD2. Germline trimming cut 3 bases from V and 5 bases from J; bases unmatched to any gene: 13. The V gene's germline CDR1 is GTSNPN and CDR2 SVGIG (reference sequence). The length of the CDR3 is 16 residues. The CDR3 loop is CAWSSIGAGGRDTQYF. The CDR3 nucleotides read TGTGCCTGGAGCTCGATAGGGGCGGGAGGCAGAGATACGCAGTATTTT. The full variable domain, completed using reference TRBV30 and TRBJ2-3, is SQTIHQWPATLVQPVGSPLSLECTVEGTSNPNLYWYRQAAGRGLQLLFYSVGIGQISSEVPQNLSASRPQDRQFILSSKKLLLSDSGFYLCAWSSIGAGGRDTQYFGPGTRLTVL.

This clone was picked up one time. J is TRBJ2-1 and V is TRBV5-1; the match to TRBD1 covers 12 bases. From germline, CDR1 is SGHRS and CDR2 YFSETQ. Trimming at V came to 4 bases and at J to 8 bases, leaving 4 bases not matched to a gene. The CDR3 is 14 amino acids. CDR3 bases: TGCGCCAGCAGCCCCGGGACAGGGGGCGATGAGCAGTTCTTC. Protein: CASSPGTGGDEQFF.

The V call is TRBV7-3, the J call TRBJ2-1, with TRBD1 matching over 7 bases. J lost 7 bases, V lost 6 bases, and 9 bases had no gene match. Germline values: CDR1 SGHTA, CDR2 FQGTGA. This CDR3 region has 14 residues. DNA of the CDR3: TGTGCCAGCAGTCCGACAGGGCGAGTTAATGAGCAGTTCTTC. As protein: CASSPTGRVNEQFF.

The rearrangement links TRBV14 to TRBJ1-1; no clear D. V dropped 0 bases and J dropped 1 base, with 21 bases sitting between them. CDR3 length: 19 amino acids. In germline, CDR1 is SGHDN, CDR2 FVKESK. Written as DNA, the CDR3 is TGTGCCAGCAGCCAAGATTCTCCCCTGCCGACCCGGGGGAACACTGAAGCTTTCTTT. Protein product: CASSQDSPLPTRGNTEAFF.

This clone turned up a few times. The chain carries TRBV4-1 and TRBJ1-1, with 8 positions matching TRBD1. Germline V gives CDR1 MGHRA, CDR2 YSYEKL. Losses at the gene ends were 0 bases for V and 11 bases for J; bases not matched to a gene: 8. The CDR3 totals 14 residues. CDR3: CASSQDLDRVQAFF. Written as DNA, the CDR3 is TGCGCCAGCAGCCAAGATCTGGACAGGGTACAGGCTTTCTTT.

As for this clone: Germline is not matched at one junction end, which may reflect a read error. This CDR3 reads CASSFNNEAFF. CDR3 DNA: TGTGCCAGCAGCTTTAACAATGAAGCTTTCTTT. The V call is TRBV7-9, the J call TRBJ1-1; D not certain. The CDR3 spans 11 residues. The germline V gene encodes CDR1 SEHNR and CDR2 FQNEAQ (reference sequence).

The chain links TRBV7-9 to TRBJ1-6, with TRBD1 matching 10 bases. The V segment lost 4 bases and the J segment 9 bases; nucleotides outside the gene matches: 6. This CDR3 spans 15 amino acids. CDR1 is SEHNR and CDR2 is FQNEAQ in the germline V gene (reference sequence). The CDR3 coding sequence is TGTGCCAGCAGCTCAGGACAGGGGGTAGGTTCACCCCTCCACTTT. Its protein product is CASSSGQGVGSPLHF.

The V gene is TRBV4-1, the J gene TRBJ2-4, with 12 bases matching TRBD2. V dropped 1 base and J dropped 1; count of bases not matched to a gene: 5. In germline, CDR1 is MGHRA, CDR2 YSYEKL. The CDR3 is made up of 18 amino acids. The CDR3 DNA sequence: TGCGCCAGCAGCCAAGGGGCTAGCGGGGGGGCCGCCAAAAACATTCAGTACTTC. Translated: CASSQGASGGAAKNIQYF.

The chain uses TRBV6-1 and TRBJ1-5, with 7 bases matching TRBD1. J gave up 4 bases and V 6 bases, and 9 bases lay outside the gene matches. From germline, CDR1 is MNHNS and CDR2 SASEGT. The CDR3 has 15 residues. CDR3 in amino acids: CASRGIDRVNQPQHF. CDR3 coding DNA: TGTGCCAGCAGGGGGATCGACAGGGTTAATCAGCCCCAGCATTTT.

The chain combines TRBV28 with TRBJ2-1; TRBD1 is a possible D gene (5 bases). The V gene lost 2 bases and the J gene lost 7 bases, with 9 bases spanning the gap. This CDR3 is built from 13 residues. Germline V gene data show CDR1 as MDHEN and CDR2 as SYDVKM. The DNA of the CDR3 is TGTGCCAGCAGTTTACCAGGGTGGAATGAGCAGTTCTTC. Protein: CASSLPGWNEQFF.

The V call is TRBV4-1, the J call TRBJ1-2; D is unclear. V lost 0 bases and J lost 3, with 14 bases in between. The CDR3 runs to 16 residues. Germline CDR1 reads MGHRA; CDR2 reads YSYEKL. The CDR3 nucleotides are TGCGCCAGCAGCCAAGAAGGAGGGTTAATCGACTATGGCTACACCTTC. It codes for CASSQEGGLIDYGYTF.

The rearrangement uses TRBV14 and TRBJ1-1; D is unclear. There are 12 residues in the CDR3. Germline CDR1 SGHDN, CDR2 FVKESK. Trimming pared 1 base from V and 5 bases from J, leaving 5 bases between. CDR3 sequence: CASSQARTEAFF. DNA for the CDR3: TGTGCCAGCAGCCAAGCTAGAACTGAAGCTTTCTTT.

A few counts support this clone. Other DNA sequences within the sample encode an identical CDR3. The chain employs TRBV9 and TRBJ2-1, with 9 bases identical to TRBD2. J gave up 11 bases and V 4 bases, and 16 bases lay outside the gene matches. This CDR3 is 16 amino acids long. Germline V gene lookup returns CDR1 SGDLS and CDR2 YYNGEE. For the CDR3, the DNA is TGTGCCAGCAGCCCCTCCCCACCCCCGGGACTAGCTAAGCAGTTCTTC. Translated: CASSPSPPPGLAKQFF.

The chain employs TRBV5-1 and TRBJ2-3; 7 bases are shared with TRBD1. Germline CDR1 SGHRS, CDR2 YFSETQ. J gave up 4 bases and V 0 bases, and 5 bases lay outside the gene matches. The CDR3 consists of 15 residues. The CDR3 protein is CASSLVTGLPDTQYF. The CDR3 region has the DNA TGCGCCAGCAGCTTGGTGACAGGGCTTCCAGATACGCAGTATTTT. Using reference TRBV5-1 and TRBJ2-3 for the parts outside the CDR3, the full variable domain is KAGVTQTPRYLIKTRGQQVTLSCSPISGHRSVSWYQQTPGQGLQFLFEYFSETQRNKGNFPGRFSGRQFSNSRSEMNVSTLELGDSALYLCASSLVTGLPDTQYFGPGTRLTVL.

The V call is TRBV15, the J call TRBJ2-7; D is perhaps TRBD2 (5 bases). Germline loops: CDR1 LNHNV, CDR2 YYDKDF (reference sequence). The ends were cut back, 5 bases at V and 2 bases at J, with 19 bases in the middle. The CDR3 totals 16 residues. CDR3 loop: CATSASRQFITYEQYF. CDR3 nucleotide sequence: TGTGCCACCAGCGCTAGCAGGCAGTTTATAACCTACGAGCAGTACTTC.

V is TRBV27 and J is TRBJ1-4; D gene unclear. The length of the CDR3 is 12 residues. CDR1 and CDR2 (germline): MNHEY, SMNVEV (reference sequence). Trimming shortened V by 4 bases and J by 5 bases, and 5 bases separated the two germline ends. CDR3 DNA sequence: TGTGCCAGCAGTTCCCCAAATGAAAAACTGTTTTTT. Encoded protein: CASSSPNEKLFF.

This chain connects TRBV5-1 to TRBJ2-7; tentative D call: TRBD2 (5 bases). V was clipped by 3 bases and J by 5 bases, with 24 bases between them. This CDR3 has 17 residues. CDR1 SGHRS and CDR2 YFSETQ come from the germline V gene. This chain's CDR3 is CASSSAPLQAEGDEQYF. DNA for the CDR3: TGCGCCAGCAGCTCCGCCCCCCTACAAGCCGAGGGAGACGAGCAGTACTTC.

The chain recombines TRBV18 with TRBJ1-5; no clear D. The CDR3 covers 14 residues. Trimming stripped 2 bases from V and 2 bases from J, with 7 bases between. Germline V lookup: CDR1 KGHSH, CDR2 LQKENI. CDR3 region: CASSPDSGNQPQHF. For the CDR3, the DNA is TGTGCCAGCTCACCAGATTCAGGCAATCAGCCCCAGCATTTT.

This chain uses TRBV5-1 with TRBJ2-1; TRBD2 matches at 9 bases. V lost 0 bases and J lost 2; bases outside the gene matches: 9. CDR3 length: 18 residues. The V gene's germline CDR1 is SGHRS and CDR2 YFSETQ. CDR3: CASSLVGSGRSTYNEQFF. The DNA for the CDR3 is TGCGCCAGCAGCTTGGTAGGGAGCGGGAGGAGTACCTACAATGAGCAGTTCTTC.

The chain employs TRBV6-1 and TRBJ1-1, with a possible D match to TRBD1 (5 bases). Trimming took off 8 bases at V and 1 base at J, with 11 bases between the two ends. The CDR3 is 13 amino acids. Germline CDR1 and CDR2: MNHNS and SASEGT. The CDR3 spells CASAPGGNTEAFF. The CDR3 nucleotides read TGTGCCAGCGCCCCCGGGGGGAACACTGAAGCTTTCTTT.

The rearrangement links TRBV10-1 to TRBJ1-1; D is unresolved. This CDR3 spans 18 amino acids. The V gene lost 2 bases and the J gene lost 0 bases, with 19 bases spanning the gap. The germline V gene encodes CDR1 WNHNN and CDR2 SYGVQD (reference sequence). The CDR3 is CASSEMRLGWFMNTEAFF. CDR3 DNA sequence: TGCGCCAGCAGTGAGATGCGGTTGGGTTGGTTCATGAACACTGAAGCTTTCTTT.

This chain uses TRBV5-1 with TRBJ2-6; 8 positions agree with TRBD1. CDR3 length: 17 residues. V lost 3 bases and J lost 0; bases outside the gene matches: 5. CDR1 is SGHRS and CDR2 is YFSETQ in the germline V gene. The CDR3 region has the DNA TGCGCCAGCAGCTGGGGGACAGGACCCTCTGGGGCCAACGTCCTGACTTTC. Amino acids: CASSWGTGPSGANVLTF. Full variable domain (rest looked up from reference TRBV5-1 and TRBJ2-6): KAGVTQTPRYLIKTRGQQVTLSCSPISGHRSVSWYQQTPGQGLQFLFEYFSETQRNKGNFPGRFSGRQFSNSRSEMNVSTLELGDSALYLCASSWGTGPSGANVLTFGAGSRLTVL.

The V gene is TRBV28, the J gene TRBJ1-4; 10 bases are a match to TRBD1. The CDR3 length is 17 residues. With V trimmed by 6 bases and J by 3 bases, 10 bases remained unmatched. Germline V gene sequence: CDR1 MDHEN, CDR2 SYDVKM. The CDR3 DNA reads TGTGCCAGCAGCAGGACAGGGGGGAGATGGGCTAATGAAAAACTGTTTTTT. Translating gives CASSRTGGRWANEKLFF. Variable domain in full (rest from reference TRBV28 and TRBJ1-4): DVKVTQSSRYLVKRTGEKVFLECVQDMDHENMFWYRQDPGLGLRLIYFSYDVKMKEKGDIPEGYSVSREKKERFSLILESASTNQTSMYLCASSRTGGRWANEKLFFGSGTQLSVL.

This chain joins TRBV14 and TRBJ1-2; D gene ambiguous. Germline CDR1 and CDR2: SGHDN and FVKESK. The CDR3 covers 15 residues. V lost 1 base, J lost 3 bases, and 12 bases lay in between. The CDR3 region has the DNA TGTGCCAGCAGCCAAGTACCCCAACAGCACTATGGCTACACCTTC. This translates into CASSQVPQQHYGYTF.

This chain joins TRBV7-9 and TRBJ1-4; 8 nucleotides align to TRBD1. V lost 3 bases to trimming and J lost 6 bases; unmatched junction nucleotides: 6. Per the germline V gene, CDR1 is SEHNR and CDR2 is FQNEAQ (reference sequence). This CDR3 contains 15 residues. CDR3 loop: CASSFLTGEDEKLFF. For the CDR3, the DNA is TGTGCCAGCAGCTTCCTGACAGGGGAGGATGAAAAACTGTTTTTT.